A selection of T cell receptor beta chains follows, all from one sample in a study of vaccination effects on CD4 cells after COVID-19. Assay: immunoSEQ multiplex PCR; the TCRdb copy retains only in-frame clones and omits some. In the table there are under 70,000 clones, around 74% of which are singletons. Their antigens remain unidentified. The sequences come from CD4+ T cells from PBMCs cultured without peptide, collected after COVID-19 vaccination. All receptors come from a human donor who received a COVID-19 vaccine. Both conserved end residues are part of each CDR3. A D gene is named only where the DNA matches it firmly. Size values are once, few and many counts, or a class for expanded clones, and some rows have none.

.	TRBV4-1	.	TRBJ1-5	TGCGCCAGCAGCCAAACTGGAGATTATCAGCCCCAGCATTTT	CASSQTGDYQPQHF
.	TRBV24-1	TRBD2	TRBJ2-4	TGTGCCCCTCGGGGGGACAAAAACATTCAGTACTTC	CAPRGDKNIQYF
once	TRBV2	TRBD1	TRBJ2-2	TGTGCCAGCAAAACTGGACAGGGTAAACGCGCGAACACCGGGGAGCTGTTTTTT	CASKTGQGKRANTGELFF
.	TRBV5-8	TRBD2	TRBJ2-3	TGTGCCAGCAGCTTGGGGAACCTAGCGGGGGGGCACACAGATACGCAGTATTTT	CASSLGNLAGGHTDTQYF
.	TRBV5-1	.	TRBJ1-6	TGCGCCAGCAGCTTGGCCAGTTCGGACAATTCACCCCTCCACTTT	CASSLASSDNSPLHF
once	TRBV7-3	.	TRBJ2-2	TGTGCCAGCAGCTTACGCTGGGATAACACCGGGGAGCTGTTTTTT	CASSLRWDNTGELFF
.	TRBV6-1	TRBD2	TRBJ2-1	TGTGCCAGCAGGGAAAAGGGACTAGCGGGGATGGAGGAGCAGTTCTTC	CASREKGLAGMEEQFF
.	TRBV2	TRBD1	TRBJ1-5	TGTGCCAGCAGCGCCTCGGACAGGGGGCGTCAGCCCCAGCATTTT	CASSASDRGRQPQHF
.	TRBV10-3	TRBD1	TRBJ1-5	TGTGCCATCAGTACCGGACAGGGTGATCAGCCCCAGCATTTT	CAISTGQGDQPQHF
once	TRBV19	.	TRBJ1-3	TGTGCCAGTAGTAAGGGATTCGGCAACTCAATCTCTGGAAACACCATATATTTT	CASSKGFGNSISGNTIYF
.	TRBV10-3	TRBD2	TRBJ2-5	TGTGCCATCGCTAGCGGGGGGTTCCAAGAGACCCAGTACTTC	CAIASGGFQETQYF
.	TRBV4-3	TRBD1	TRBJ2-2	TGCGCCAGCAGCCAGGACAGGAAATCTGGCACCGGGGAGCTGTTTTTT	CASSQDRKSGTGELFF
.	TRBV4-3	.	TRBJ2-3	TGCGCCAGCAGCCGCGGGACAACCAGCACAGATACGCAGTATTTT	CASSRGTTSTDTQYF
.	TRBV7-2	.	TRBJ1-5	TGTGCCAGCAGTTCACACCCAGAACAGCCCCAGCATTTT	CASSSHPEQPQHF
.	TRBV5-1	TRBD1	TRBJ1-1	TGCGCCAGCAGCTTGGCGACAGGGAGGACTGAAGCTTTCTTT	CASSLATGRTEAFF
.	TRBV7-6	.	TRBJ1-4	TGTGCCAGCAGCTTACTCCTGGGGACAACTAATGAAAAACTGTTTTTT	CASSLLLGTTNEKLFF
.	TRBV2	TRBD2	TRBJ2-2	TGTGCCAGCAGAGGGACTAGCGGGTACACCGGGGAGCTGTTTTTT	CASRGTSGYTGELFF
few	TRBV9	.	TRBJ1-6	TGTGCCAGCAGCGTAGAAGATTACTATAATTCACCCCTCCACTTT	CASSVEDYYNSPLHF
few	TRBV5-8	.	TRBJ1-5	TGTGCCAGCAGCTCACAGACCCACAATCAGCCCCAGCATTTT	CASSSQTHNQPQHF
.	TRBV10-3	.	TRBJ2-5	TGTGCCATCAGTGGTGGCATGGGAGAGACCCAGTACTTC	CAISGGMGETQYF
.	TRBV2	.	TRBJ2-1	TGTGCCAGCAGTGATTTAAGGGGTTCCTACAATGAGCAGTTCTTC	CASSDLRGSYNEQFF
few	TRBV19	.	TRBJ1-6	TGTGCCAGTAAAGGCAGAACGGGACAACATAATTCACCCCTCCACTTT	CASKGRTGQHNSPLHF